This TCR beta chain was sequenced in a study of control samples from healthy donors and cancer patients. TCRdb's copy holds only in-frame clones and misses some; the assay was immunoSEQ multiplex PCR. The sample holds over 120,000 clones, over 90% seen once. Germline-derived CDR1 and CDR2 are SGDLS and YYNGEE. The ends were cut back, 4 bases at V and 5 bases at J, with 6 bases in the middle. The CDR3 runs to 12 residues. This clonotype was sampled from a man aged 60 to 69 with colorectal cancer. This rearrangement joins TRBV9 to TRBJ1-4; unclear D gene. What was sequenced was PBMCs. Here the CDR3 reads CASSSSNEKLFF. Here the CDR3 DNA reads TGTGCCAGCAGCTCCTCGAATGAAAAACTGTTTTTT.